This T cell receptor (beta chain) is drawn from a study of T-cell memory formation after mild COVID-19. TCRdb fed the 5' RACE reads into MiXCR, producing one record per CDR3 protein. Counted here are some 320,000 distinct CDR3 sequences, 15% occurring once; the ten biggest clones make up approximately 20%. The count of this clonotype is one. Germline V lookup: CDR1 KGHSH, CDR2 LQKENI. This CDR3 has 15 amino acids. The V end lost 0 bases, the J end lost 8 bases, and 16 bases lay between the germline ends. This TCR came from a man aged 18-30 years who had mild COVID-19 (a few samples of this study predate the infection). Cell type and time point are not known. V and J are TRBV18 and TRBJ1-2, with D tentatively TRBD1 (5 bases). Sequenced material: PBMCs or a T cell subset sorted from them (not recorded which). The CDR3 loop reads CASSPPTQGRSGYTF. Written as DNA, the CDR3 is TGTGCCAGCTCACCACCGACGCAGGGTCGATCAGGCTACACCTTC.